Here is one T cell receptor (beta chain) with its context. The target of this receptor is not known. Per-base qualities were not stored, and no clone one base away is much larger. TCRbeta CDR3 regions were amplified from genomic DNA by means of the immunoSEQ Assay, a bias-controlled multiplex PCR. The study's processing was this. The number of nucleated cells in each sample was estimated from the amplification of reference gene primers within the assay. Sequence reads were collapsed and filtered to measure the absolute abundance of every unique TCRbeta CDR3 rearrangement. For each sample, productive Simpson clonality was calculated as the square root of Simpson's diversity index over productive rearrangements. The table was pulled from immuneACCESS by TCRdb, which kept in-frame rearrangements only. Such tables lose some clones; where checked, under half of the loss comes from unresolved V genes, and the rest has no known cause. The D gene and trimming were derived from the DNA, and the V and J assignments and clone size from that table. This sample comprises about 240,000 clones, about 68% of them detected only once. The ten biggest clones cover 3% to 3.5% of the sample.

This record belongs to a study of blood T cell repertoires in COVID-19 (dated by TCRdb to between 2020 and 2021). Concerning the study at large: The collaborator samples originated in the United States, Italy and Spain and spanned the acute and convalescent phases of COVID-19. The prospective study material was composed of cDNA or gDNA derived from T cells, B-cell-depleted T cells, or PBMCs. Subjects who had been exposed to COVID-19, were actively infected with it, or had recovered from it provided the deeply sampled blood TCRbeta repertoires that made up the dataset. The repertoires were made available in a free public database intended to serve as a resource for research on the immune response to SARS-CoV-2. The samples were drawn from two sources: the first 160 participants of the ongoing ImmuneRACE study, and 950 to 1,500 subjects contributed by 6 global collaborators. A de-identified subject ID, COVID-19 status, age in years and sex were almost always included in the sample metadata. Where HLA class I and class II types were available, the types were taken from metadata supplied by the sample provider, not from assay-based typing.

Overall study outcomes, separate from this receptor: The quantity of clinical and demographic metadata differed by source and by participant and was supplied without curation.

Collaborating institutions collected whole blood in K2EDTA tubes following their own protocols. Collaborator samples were shipped for TCRbeta analysis as frozen whole blood, isolated PBMCs, or DNA extracted from either sample type. The cysteine opens and the phenylalanine closes a CDR3 of 12 amino acids. The CDR3 DNA has 36 bases and is translated from base 1. Unmatched junction bases come to 1, with V trimmed by 8 bases and J by 3 bases. Taken from the germline V gene, the CDR1 and CDR2 loops are SNHLY and FYNNEI. Sample: peripheral blood. Recombination linked TRBV2 to TRBJ2-7, with TRBD2 matching 10 junction bases. The sequence derives from an elderly woman with acute or convalescent COVID-19. This receptor has the CDR3 CASRTSGYEQYF. The nucleotides read TGTGCCAGCCGGACTAGCGGCTACGAGCAGTACTTC.